Listed below are T cell receptor beta chains from one sample, sequenced in a study of human T cells and chemical hapten exposure. Using its own MiXCR run on the RACE reads, TCRdb lists one record per CDR3 protein. This table has approximately 100,000 distinct CDR3 sequences, around 10% appearing once. Specimen: whole blood, collected in connection with sensitization to the hapten diphenylcyclopropenone (DPC). These TCRs come from a middle-aged woman with alopecia areata. Some clones in this sample may be carry-over from other donors' samples. Each CDR3 is given with its conserved first and last residue. The order of the fields is CDR3 DNA, CDR3 protein, clone size, J gene, V gene, D gene. D genes are given only for firm matches. Not every row has a clone size; where given, it reads once, few, many or a size class.

TGCAGCGTTGACAGGGCGGAGACCCAGTACTTC CSVDRAETQYF few TRBJ2-5 TRBV29-1 .
TGCAGCGTTGATAGGGTGGCTAGGAACGGGGAGCTGTTTTTT CSVDRVARNGELFF . TRBJ2-2 TRBV29-1 .
TGTGCCAGCAGTGCAACAGGGGAGGGACCCCGGGGCTACACCTTC CASSATGEGPRGYTF few TRBJ1-2 TRBV6-5 TRBD1
TGTGCCAGCGCCCCACGCAGAACTAATAATTCACCCCTCCACTTT CASAPRRTNNSPLHF many TRBJ1-6 TRBV27 .
TGTGCCAGCAGTGACTCCGAGGGGGCGAGGAATGAGCAGTTCTTC CASSDSEGARNEQFF many TRBJ2-1 TRBV6-4 TRBD1
TGCAGTGCTCCCCCTCGGAGCCTAAGCTCCTACGAGCAGTACTTC CSAPPRSLSSYEQYF many TRBJ2-7 TRBV20-1 .
TGTGCCAGCAGCCAACGAAACGTCGCCGGGACAGGGTATTCCTACGAGCAGTACTTC CASSQRNVAGTGYSYEQYF many TRBJ2-7 TRBV14 TRBD1
TGTGCCAGCAGCTTTATGAGGGATTCACCCCTCCACTTT CASSFMRDSPLHF . TRBJ1-6 TRBV7-3 .
TGCAGCGTGGGACAGTATAGCAATCAGCCCCAGCATTTT CSVGQYSNQPQHF many TRBJ1-5 TRBV29-1 TRBD1
TGTGCCAGCAGCACCGGGACATTAAAGACCCAGTACTTC CASSTGTLKTQYF many TRBJ2-5 TRBV6-5 .
TGTGCCAGCAGCTTATCAGGGGCCCAAAGCACAGATACGCAGTATTTT CASSLSGAQSTDTQYF few TRBJ2-3 TRBV7-2 .
TGTGCCAGCAGTTACTCGGATAACACTGAAGCTTTCTTT CASSYSDNTEAFF . TRBJ1-1 TRBV6-2/TRBV6-3 .
TGTGCCAGCAGCACAGGGACTAGCGGGAGGGGACTTAACACCGGGGAGCTGTTTTTT CASSTGTSGRGLNTGELFF few TRBJ2-2 TRBV7-2 TRBD2
TGTGCCAGCAGTGAATCCCCGGGCTCTGGAAACACCATATATTTT CASSESPGSGNTIYF many TRBJ1-3 TRBV25-1 .
TGCGCCAGCAGCCAAGATGGGACAGCCTTAAGCACAGATACGCAGTATTTT CASSQDGTALSTDTQYF many TRBJ2-3 TRBV4-1 TRBD1
TGCAGATTCGTGTCCTCGAGCACAGATACGCAGTATTTT CRFVSSSTDTQYF few TRBJ2-3 TRBV20-1 .